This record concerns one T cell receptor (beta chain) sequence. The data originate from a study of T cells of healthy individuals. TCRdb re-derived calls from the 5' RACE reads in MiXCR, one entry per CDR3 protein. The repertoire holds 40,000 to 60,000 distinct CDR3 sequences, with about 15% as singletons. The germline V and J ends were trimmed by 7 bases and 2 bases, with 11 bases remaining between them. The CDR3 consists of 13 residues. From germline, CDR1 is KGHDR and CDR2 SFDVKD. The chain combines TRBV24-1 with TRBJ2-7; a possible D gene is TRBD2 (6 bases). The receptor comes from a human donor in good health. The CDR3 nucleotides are TGTGCCACCAGCAAGGAGGGTACCTACGAGCAGTACTTC. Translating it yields CATSKEGTYEQYF.